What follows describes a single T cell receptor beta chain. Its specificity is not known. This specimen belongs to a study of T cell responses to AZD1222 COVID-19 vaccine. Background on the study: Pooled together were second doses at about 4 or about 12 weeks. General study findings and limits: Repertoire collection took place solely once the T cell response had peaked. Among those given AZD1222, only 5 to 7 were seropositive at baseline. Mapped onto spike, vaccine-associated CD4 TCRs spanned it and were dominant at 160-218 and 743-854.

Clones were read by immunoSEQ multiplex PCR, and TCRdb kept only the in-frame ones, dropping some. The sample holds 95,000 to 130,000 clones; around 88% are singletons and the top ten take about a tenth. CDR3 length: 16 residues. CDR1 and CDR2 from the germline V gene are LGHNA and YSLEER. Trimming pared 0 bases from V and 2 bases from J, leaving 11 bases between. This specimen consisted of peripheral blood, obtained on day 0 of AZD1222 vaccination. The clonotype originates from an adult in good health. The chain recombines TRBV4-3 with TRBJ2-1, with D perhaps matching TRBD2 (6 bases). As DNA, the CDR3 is TGCGCCAGCAGCCAAGATCTAGCGACAACCTACAATGAGCAGTTCTTC. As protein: CASSQDLATTYNEQFF.